This T cell receptor (beta chain) appears in the sequencing data of a study of control samples from healthy donors and cancer patients. The V gene's germline CDR1 is LNHDA and CDR2 SQIVND (reference sequence). Trimming took 7 bases from V and 8 from J, leaving 21 bases between them. This CDR3 spans 15 amino acids. Sequenced by immunoSEQ multiplex PCR; TCRdb stores in-frame clones only, minus some. The sample lists about 110,000 clones, about 80% occurring once. The sequence was obtained from a man between 18 and 29 years old in good health. The chain is built from TRBV19 and TRBJ1-5, with D perhaps matching TRBD1 (5 bases). Material: blood. CDR3 in amino acids: CASTPGTLGGEPQHF. In nucleotides, the CDR3 is TGTGCCAGTACTCCGGGAACTCTCGGAGGGGAGCCCCAGCATTTT.